The 30 T cell receptor beta chains listed next were all sequenced from one sample in a study of response to subunit inactivated influenza vaccine. In TCRdb, the RT-PCR reads were re-called with MiXCR into one record per CDR3 protein. Altogether some 520,000 distinct CDR3 sequences are present, 16% being singletons, with the ten largest covering over 2.5%. The specimen was CD4+ T cells sorted from PBMCs, collected around 25 months after vaccination. These receptors all come from a man aged 50 to 75 who received an inactivated influenza vaccine.

This clonotype was seen more than once but under ten times. The rearrangement uses TRBV7-3 and TRBJ2-2, with D maybe TRBD1 (5 bases). With 2 bases removed from V and 6 bases from J, the gap between germline ends came to 13 bases. In germline, CDR1 is SGHTA, CDR2 FQGTGA. This CDR3 region has 15 residues. Written as DNA, the CDR3 is TGTGCCAGCAGCTTATTCGCCCCAGGGCCCGGGGAGCTGTTTTTT. This encodes CASSLFAPGPGELFF.

This clonotype was found a few times. The chain is built from TRBV28 and TRBJ2-3, with D perhaps matching TRBD2 (6 bases). This CDR3 region has 14 residues. Trimming stripped 6 bases from V and 1 base from J, with 11 bases between. Per the germline V gene, CDR1 is MDHEN and CDR2 is SYDVKM. DNA of the CDR3: TGTGCCAGCAGGCGCCCGGGGGGCACAGATACGCAGTATTTT. Translated: CASRRPGGTDTQYF.

The rearrangement joins TRBV5-6 to TRBJ1-3; D is possibly TRBD1 (5 bases). With 4 bases removed from V and 3 bases from J, the gap between germline ends came to 14 bases. This CDR3 comprises 15 residues. Germline-derived CDR1 and CDR2 are SGHDT and YYEEEE. The CDR3 sequence: CASSPRQGFGNTIYF. CDR3 nucleotide sequence: TGTGCCAGCAGCCCACGTCAGGGATTTGGAAACACCATATATTTT.

This clonotype was detected a few times. V and J are TRBV12-3 or TRBV12-4 and TRBJ1-5; TRBD1 aligns across 9 bases. The CDR3 is 15 residues long. After removal of 5 bases from V and 6 bases from J, the junction contained 8 bases not matched to a gene. For the CDR3, the DNA is TGTGCCAGCAGTGCGGGACAGGGTTTAGGTCAGCCCCAGCATTTT. Its protein is CASSAGQGLGQPQHF.

This clonotype was detected ten times or more. The chain carries TRBV2 and TRBJ2-2, with 11 bases that match TRBD1. The CDR3 has 15 residues. Trimming took 6 bases from V and 4 from J; bases not matched to a gene: 4. CDR1 and CDR2 (germline): SNHLY, FYNNEI. The CDR3 protein is CASRRDRGGTGELFF. DNA of the CDR3: TGTGCCAGCAGAAGGGACAGGGGGGGCACCGGGGAGCTGTTTTTT.

This clonotype was seen at least ten times. The chain recombines TRBV5-1 with TRBJ2-1; 8 bases line up with TRBD1. The CDR3 covers 15 residues. Losses at the gene ends were 2 bases for V and 6 bases for J; bases not matched to a gene: 7. Germline V gene lookup returns CDR1 SGHRS and CDR2 YFSETQ. CDR3: CASSFQQGVGNEQFF. The CDR3 bases are TGCGCCAGCAGCTTTCAACAGGGGGTTGGCAATGAGCAGTTCTTC.

There are a few counts of this clonotype. This may stem from a read error, because a much larger clone lies one nucleotide away. This CDR3 reads CASSPGVRGLLETQYF. CDR3 coding DNA: TGTGCCAGCAGCCCCGGGGTGCGGGGACTTCTCGAGACCCAGTACTTC. The rearrangement uses TRBV5-6 and TRBJ2-5; perhaps TRBD2 as D (6 bases). The CDR3 loop spans 16 amino acids. Germline V gene lookup returns CDR1 SGHDT and CDR2 YYEEEE. Trimming shortened V by 4 bases and J by 5 bases, and 21 bases separated the two germline ends.

A single count supports this clonotype. This chain links TRBV2 with TRBJ1-6; D gene unclear. This CDR3 is 12 amino acids long. Germline CDR1 reads SNHLY; CDR2 reads FYNNEI. V was cut by 7 bases and J by 18 bases, with 19 bases left in between. The CDR3 sequence: CASTDSGEVPHF. The CDR3 DNA sequence: TGTGCCAGCACCGATTCCGGAGAGGTTCCCCACTTT.

In this sample, this clonotype turned up a few times. V gene TRBV7-2 combines with J gene TRBJ2-7; no firm D call. The CDR3 is 14 amino acids. Trimming pared 5 bases from V and 4 bases from J, leaving 15 bases between. CDR1 is SGHTA, CDR2 FQGNSA, per germline. CDR3 in DNA: TGTGCCAGCAGCCCTACCGAAAGACCATACGAGCAGTACTTC. Translation: CASSPTERPYEQYF.

A few counts support this clonotype. The genes are TRBV20-1 and TRBJ2-7; D not certain. The CDR3 has 13 amino acids. V was shortened by 4 bases and J by 4 bases, with 14 bases between the two germline ends. The germline V gene encodes CDR1 DFQATT and CDR2 SNEGSKA (reference sequence). This CDR3 reads CSAKRPSQYEQYF. CDR3 coding DNA: TGCAGTGCTAAACGGCCAAGCCAGTACGAGCAGTACTTC.

The table lists this clonotype with many counts. The chain has TRBV10-3 and TRBJ1-3; TRBD1 matches 7 bases. Per germline, CDR1 ENHRY and CDR2 SYGVKD. The CDR3 has 14 amino acids. V lost 10 bases and J lost 0; bases outside the gene matches: 6. CDR3 residues: CATADRFSGNTIYF. In nucleotides, the CDR3 is TGTGCCACCGCGGACAGGTTCTCTGGAAACACCATATATTTT.

The chain links TRBV10-3 to TRBJ2-7, with 7 bases that match TRBD2. This CDR3 has 13 residues. Germline CDR1 and CDR2: ENHRY and SYGVKD. The V gene end was trimmed by 11 bases and the J gene end by 7 bases; junction bases not matched to a gene: 14. CDR3 amino acids: CACTNGGSTEQYF. CDR3 sequence (DNA): TGTGCCTGCACGAACGGGGGGAGCACGGAGCAGTACTTC.

This clonotype was observed a handful of times. The chain is built from TRBV7-9 and TRBJ2-1; D not resolved. Germline-derived CDR1 and CDR2 are SEHNR and FQNEAQ (reference sequence). Trimming cost V 5 bases and J 15 bases, with 23 bases left between them. This CDR3 spans 14 amino acids. The CDR3 sequence: CASSTVARTVRWFF. The DNA of the CDR3 is TGTGCCAGCAGCACCGTCGCTCGCACTGTTCGTTGGTTCTTC.

The CDR3 DNA reads TGCAGCGCGCGGGGGGACACAAGCACAGATACGCAGTATTTT. It translates to CSARGDTSTDTQYF. The chain carries TRBV20-1 and TRBJ2-3; 8 positions match TRBD2. Per the germline V gene, CDR1 is DFQATT and CDR2 is SNEGSKA (reference sequence). This CDR3 is 14 amino acids long.

This clonotype occurred many times. This chain uses TRBV7-8 with TRBJ2-1; 9 nucleotides agree with TRBD2. From germline, CDR1 is SGHVS and CDR2 FQNEAQ. The V segment lost 1 base and the J segment 10 bases; nucleotides outside the gene matches: 8. This CDR3 comprises 15 residues. CDR3: CASSLDAGGPQEQFF. The DNA for the CDR3 is TGTGCCAGCAGCTTAGACGCGGGGGGGCCCCAGGAGCAGTTCTTC.

The V and J genes are TRBV24-1 and TRBJ2-4; D unclear. Germline CDR1 is KGHDR and CDR2 is SFDVKD. V was trimmed by 4 bases and J by 0 bases, leaving 9 bases between them. The CDR3 runs 15 residues. CDR3: CATSEAFLAKNIQYF. In DNA form, the CDR3 reads TGTGCCACCAGTGAGGCGTTTCTAGCCAAAAACATTCAGTACTTC.

The chain is built from TRBV20-1 and TRBJ1-2; TRBD1 agrees at 9 bases. The CDR3 is made up of 14 amino acids. Per germline, CDR1 DFQATT and CDR2 SNEGSKA (reference sequence). The V gene end was trimmed by 8 bases and the J gene end by 5 bases; junction bases not matched to a gene: 12. As DNA, the CDR3 is TGCAGTACCTCCGGGACAGGGATTTATTATGGCTACACCTTC. As protein: CSTSGTGIYYGYTF.

This clonotype showed up just a few times. The rearrangement joins TRBV5-1 to TRBJ2-1; D might be TRBD1 (6 bases). Trimming removed 4 bases from V and 5 bases from J, with 16 bases in between. In germline, CDR1 is SGHRS, CDR2 YFSETQ. The CDR3 sequence is 15 residues long. CDR3 sequence reads: CASSPSGATHNEQFF. CDR3 sequence (DNA): TGCGCCAGCAGCCCCTCAGGGGCCACACACAATGAGCAGTTCTTC.

As concerns this clonotype: The junction does not match germline at one end; this may be a read error. The rearrangement links TRBV6-2 or TRBV6-3 to TRBJ2-5, with D perhaps TRBD1 (5 bases). The germline V gene has CDR1 MNHEY and CDR2 SVGEGT. The CDR3 extends over 15 amino acids. CDR3 in amino acids: CASSPPKTDQETQYF. Written as DNA, the CDR3 is TGTGCCAGCAGTCCCCCGAAGACAGACCAGGAGACCCAGTACTTC.

This clonotype was recorded at least ten times. The V call is TRBV30, the J call TRBJ2-1; D perhaps matches TRBD1 (6 bases). This CDR3 has 14 residues. Trimming shortened V by 4 bases and J by 8 bases, and 18 bases separated the two germline ends. Germline CDR1 reads GTSNPN; CDR2 reads SVGIG (reference sequence). CDR3 coding DNA: TGTGCCTGGACCCCTCCAGGGGCCTTGGATGAGCAGTTCTTC. Translation: CAWTPPGALDEQFF.

This clonotype was seen a few times. J is TRBJ2-7 and V is TRBV28; a weak D match, TRBD1 (6 bases). CDR3 length: 14 residues. Deletions cut 4 bases from V and 0 bases from J, with 10 bases between. CDR1 and CDR2 (germline): MDHEN, SYDVKM. CDR3 sequence: CASSYRDNSYEQYF. CDR3 sequence (DNA): TGTGCCAGCAGTTACCGGGACAACTCCTACGAGCAGTACTTC.

This clonotype appeared a few times. J is TRBJ1-6 and V is TRBV9, with TRBD1 as a possible D gene (5 bases). The CDR3 loop spans 16 amino acids. V lost 0 bases and J 6 bases, leaving 13 bases between the germline ends. The germline CDR1 and CDR2 sequences are SGDLS and YYNGEE. CDR3 in DNA: TGTGCCAGCAGCGTAGGTGATGGCCAGGGTAATTCACCCCTCCACTTT. Amino acid sequence: CASSVGDGQGNSPLHF.

V and J are TRBV5-1 and TRBJ1-2, with TRBD1 as a possible D gene (5 bases). The V gene's germline CDR1 is SGHRS and CDR2 YFSETQ. Trimming pared 4 bases from V and 0 bases from J, leaving 10 bases between. The CDR3 length is 14 residues. CDR3 nucleotide sequence: TGCGCCAGCAGCACGGCGACAGCTAACTATGGCTACACCTTC. This codes for CASSTATANYGYTF.

This clonotype appeared a few times. The V gene is TRBV20-1, the J gene TRBJ2-7; D may be TRBD1 or TRBD2 (5 bases each). Germline V gives CDR1 DFQATT, CDR2 SNEGSKA (reference sequence). This CDR3 has 15 residues. Trimming shortened V by 0 bases and J by 7 bases, and 19 bases separated the two germline ends. This chain's CDR3 is CSAREGRAALSEQYF. The CDR3 nucleotides are TGCAGTGCTAGAGAGGGGCGGGCCGCCCTAAGTGAGCAGTACTTC.

V and J are TRBV9 and TRBJ2-2; D call uncertain. Germline V gene lookup returns CDR1 SGDLS and CDR2 YYNGEE. Trimming shortened V by 6 bases and J by 5 bases, and 17 bases separated the two germline ends. The CDR3 loop spans 15 amino acids. CDR3 bases: TGTGCCAGCAACCTGGGATCTTTTCGGACCGGGGAGCTGTTTTTT. It yields the protein CASNLGSFRTGELFF.

About this clonotype itself: A much larger clonotype is one base distant, so this may be a read error. V is TRBV4-1 and J is TRBJ2-1, with 7 bases matching TRBD2. The CDR3 sequence is 16 residues long. In germline, CDR1 is MGHRA, CDR2 YSYEKL. With V trimmed by 3 bases and J by 4 bases, 9 bases remained unmatched. CDR3 amino acids: CASSQDSAGAYNEQFF. DNA for the CDR3: TGCGCCAGCAGCCAGGATAGCGCGGGAGCTTACAATGAGCAGTTCTTC.

This clonotype was recorded a few times. The chain employs TRBV20-1 and TRBJ2-2, with 8 bases aligning to TRBD1. This CDR3 comprises 14 residues. Germline loops: CDR1 DFQATT, CDR2 SNEGSKA (reference sequence). After removal of 2 bases from V and 4 bases from J, the junction contained 3 bases not matched to a gene. In nucleotides, the CDR3 is TGCAGTGCTAGAAGACAGGGGAGCACCGGGGAGCTGTTTTTT. This translates into CSARRQGSTGELFF.

This clonotype was detected only a few times. DNA of the CDR3: TGTGCCAGCAGCGAAAGGGCAGGACTCTATGGCTACACCTTC. Its translation: CASSERAGLYGYTF. The chain combines TRBV21-1 with TRBJ1-2. TRBV21-1 is listed as a pseudogene. The CDR3 is made up of 14 amino acids.

In this sample, this clonotype turned up a few times. This rearrangement joins TRBV6-2 or TRBV6-3 to TRBJ2-1; tentatively, D is TRBD2 (6 bases). This CDR3 comprises 13 residues. Per germline, CDR1 MNHEY and CDR2 SVGEGT. V was pared by 11 bases and J by 3 bases, with 14 bases between. CDR3 DNA: TGTGCCTGCGCAGCCGGGGGCTACAATGAGCAGTTCTTC. Protein product: CACAAGGYNEQFF.

This clonotype has at least ten counts. The rearrangement links TRBV28 to TRBJ2-7, with 10 bases identical to TRBD2. The CDR3 length is 16 residues. V trimming: 3 bases; J trimming: 6 bases; junction bases outside the gene matches: 11. Germline loops: CDR1 MDHEN, CDR2 SYDVKM. The CDR3 loop is CASSFSLTSGTAEQYF. The CDR3 coding sequence is TGTGCCAGCAGTTTTTCCCTTACTAGCGGGACGGCCGAGCAGTACTTC. The full variable domain, in which reference TRBV28 and TRBJ2-7 provide the parts outside the CDR3, is DVKVTQSSRYLVKRTGEKVFLECVQDMDHENMFWYRQDPGLGLRLIYFSYDVKMKEKGDIPEGYSVSREKKERFSLILESASTNQTSMYLCASSFSLTSGTAEQYFGPGTRLTVT.